This entry concerns a single T cell receptor (beta chain). Its antigen is unidentified. The entry originates in a study of cytomegalovirus exposure and HLA in healthy donors. The study, taken as a whole, reports: High sensitivity and specificity were reportedly achieved when the classifier diagnosed cytomegalovirus status.

The donors were part of the validation cohort of 120 or so subjects. That cohort was separate from the first cohort, which comprised under 750 subjects. The table came from immunoSEQ multiplex PCR; TCRdb's copy has only in-frame clones and leaves some out. The sample has fewer than 400,000 clones; 86% are singletons. What was sequenced was PBMCs. This TCR was recovered from a young woman in good health and CMV-seronegative.

The CDR3 loop reads CASREGYEQYF. The CDR3 nucleotides are TGTGCCAGCAGGGAGGGCTACGAGCAGTACTTC. The V and J genes are TRBV7-2 and TRBJ2-7, with TRBD2 as a possible D gene (6 bases). Trimming removed 6 bases at V and 3 bases at J, with 6 bases between. Germline assignment: CDR1 SGHTA and CDR2 FQGNSA. The length of the CDR3 is 11 residues.